A selection of T cell receptor beta chains follows, all from one sample in a study of T cell responses to AZD1222 COVID-19 vaccine. The assay was immunoSEQ multiplex PCR, and TCRdb's table has in-frame clones only and misses some. The repertoire holds just over 90,000 clones, with more than 80% as singletons. This sample comprised peripheral blood, obtained 28 days after the second AZD1222 dose. All receptors come from an adult who received the AZD1222 COVID-19 vaccine. Both conserved end residues are part of each CDR3. Each record gives: clone size, J gene, D gene, V gene, CDR3 length, CDR3 protein, CDR3 DNA. A D gene is named only where the DNA matches it firmly. The size entry is marked missing in some rows and otherwise reads once, few, many or a size class.

.,TRBJ2-2,TRBD2,TRBV6-5,14,CASGTSGNTGELFF,TGTGCCAGCGGAACTAGCGGGAACACCGGGGAGCTGTTTTTT
.,TRBJ1-5,.,TRBV6-5,11,CASRLSGAQHF,TGTGCCAGCAGATTATCGGGTGCTCAGCATTTT
.,TRBJ2-2,.,TRBV19,11,CASSMSGELFF,TGTGCCAGTAGTATGAGCGGGGAGCTGTTTTTT
once,TRBJ1-1,.,TRBV7-9,13,CASSFTANTEAFF,TGTGCCAGCAGCTTTACAGCGAACACTGAAGCTTTCTTT
.,TRBJ1-1,.,TRBV29-1,14,CSVEVQGNRLEAFF,TGCAGCGTTGAAGTACAGGGAAACCGTCTCGAAGCTTTCTTT
.,TRBJ2-3,.,TRBV2,14,CASGSRSSTDTQYF,TGTGCCAGCGGGTCCCGTTCTAGCACAGATACGCAGTATTTT
.,TRBJ2-7,TRBD2,TRBV18,15,CASSPGGTYSYEQYF,TGTGCCAGCTCACCGGGAGGGACCTACTCCTACGAGCAGTACTTC
.,TRBJ2-1,TRBD2,TRBV19,16,CASSIGGLAFYNEQFF,TGTGCCAGTAGTATAGGGGGACTAGCTTTCTACAATGAGCAGTTCTTC
once,TRBJ1-6,TRBD1,TRBV6-6,15,CASRIDRGINSPLHF,TGTGCCAGCAGGATAGACAGGGGGATCAATTCACCCCTCCACTTT
.,TRBJ2-3,.,TRBV10-3,11,CAISAADTQYF,TGTGCCATCAGTGCTGCAGATACGCAGTATTTT
.,TRBJ2-7,.,TRBV3-1/TRBV3-2,19,CASSHIRNGTLGQTYEQYF,TGTGCCAGCAGCCACATCAGAAACGGGACATTGGGCCAAACCTACGAGCAGTACTTC
.,TRBJ1-2,.,TRBV18,14,CASSPGGGVYGYTF,TGTGCCAGCTCACCAGGCGGAGGAGTCTATGGCTACACCTTC
.,TRBJ1-5,.,TRBV5-3,16,CARSPLDTALNQPQHF,TGTGCCAGAAGCCCGCTGGACACAGCACTAAATCAGCCCCAGCATTTT
.,TRBJ2-3,.,TRBV30,14,CAWSPLASTDTQYF,TGTGCCTGGAGTCCTTTAGCGTCCACAGATACGCAGTATTTT
.,TRBJ2-1,.,TRBV6-5,12,CASSYSVGEQFF,TGTGCCAGCAGTTACTCGGTGGGTGAGCAGTTCTTC
.,TRBJ2-5,.,TRBV5-1,15,CASSPASWPGETQYF,TGCGCCAGCAGCCCGGCCTCATGGCCGGGAGAGACCCAGTACTTC
.,TRBJ2-1,.,TRBV10-3,12,CAISESGPEQFF,TGTGCCATCAGTGAGTCGGGGCCTGAGCAGTTCTTC
.,TRBJ2-5,TRBD2,TRBV3-1/TRBV3-2,17,CASSQDPPRGDEETQYF,TGTGCCAGCAGCCAAGACCCGCCGCGGGGGGATGAAGAGACCCAGTACTTC
.,TRBJ1-1,.,TRBV12-5,15,CASGPRTDWATEAFF,TGTGCTAGTGGTCCACGGACCGACTGGGCCACTGAAGCTTTCTTT
.,TRBJ2-7,.,TRBV7-2,13,CASSVPGPYEQYF,TGTGCCAGCAGCGTCCCTGGACCCTACGAGCAGTACTTC
.,TRBJ1-1,.,TRBV4-3,16,CASSPVMGVAGTEAFF,TGCGCCAGCAGCCCAGTTATGGGGGTTGCCGGGACTGAAGCTTTCTTT
.,TRBJ1-5,TRBD1,TRBV25-1,16,CASSSVGDSDNQPQHF,TGTGCCAGCAGTTCGGTGGGGGACAGCGATAATCAGCCCCAGCATTTT
once,TRBJ2-7,.,TRBV5-1,14,CASSPGTGTYEQYF,TGCGCCAGCAGCCCTGGTACAGGGACCTACGAGCAGTACTTC
.,TRBJ1-2,.,TRBV2,13,CASSEQGNYGYTF,TGTGCCAGCAGTGAACAGGGAAACTATGGCTACACCTTC
.,TRBJ1-1,.,TRBV30,14,CAWSPGGVHTEAFF,TGTGCCTGGAGTCCTGGGGGAGTACACACTGAAGCTTTCTTT
few,TRBJ1-4,.,TRBV6-4,15,CASSAGRTSNEKLFF,TGTGCCAGCAGTGCCGGGAGGACCTCTAATGAAAAACTGTTTTTT
few,TRBJ2-1,TRBD2,TRBV5-5,17,CASSLTSSGRPPEEQFF,TGTGCCAGCAGCTTGACGTCTAGCGGGAGGCCTCCTGAAGAGCAGTTCTTC
.,TRBJ1-2,.,TRBV3-1/TRBV3-2,12,CASSPRRGGYTF,TGTGCCAGCAGCCCTCGGCGGGGCGGCTACACCTTC
.,TRBJ2-1,.,TRBV7-8,12,CASSPHRDEQFF,TGTGCCAGCAGCCCCCACCGGGATGAGCAGTTCTTC
.,TRBJ2-5,TRBD2,TRBV11-2,17,CASSLFIPRGGRETQYF,TGTGCCAGCAGCTTATTTATTCCACGGGGAGGGAGGGAGACCCAGTACTTC
once,TRBJ2-3,.,TRBV5-1,14,CASSLGAATDTQYF,TGCGCCAGCAGCTTGGGGGCAGCCACAGATACGCAGTATTTT
.,TRBJ1-5,.,TRBV20-1,10,CSAGGQPQHF,TGCAGTGCTGGGGGTCAGCCCCAGCATTTT
.,TRBJ2-1,.,TRBV5-6,14,CASSLKGTFSEQFF,TGTGCCAGCAGCCTGAAAGGGACATTCTCTGAGCAGTTCTTC
.,TRBJ1-3,.,TRBV4-3,17,CASSQGFPPSSGNTIYF,TGCGCCAGCAGCCAAGGCTTCCCGCCCAGCTCTGGAAACACCATATATTTT
.,TRBJ2-1,.,TRBV11-3,14,CASSLDQQDNEQFF,TGTGCCAGCAGCTTAGATCAACAGGACAATGAGCAGTTCTTC
.,TRBJ2-2,.,TRBV6-5,16,CASSYSGGAYTGELFF,TGTGCCAGCAGTTACTCTGGGGGGGCCTACACCGGGGAGCTGTTTTTT
.,TRBJ1-2,TRBD1,TRBV6-5,15,CASSYSPTGGYGYTF,TGTGCCAGCAGTTACTCCCCGACAGGGGGCTATGGCTACACCTTC
.,TRBJ2-1,TRBD2,TRBV10-1,15,CASSEFCGGDYEQFF,TGCGCCAGCAGTGAATTTTGCGGGGGGGACTATGAGCAGTTCTTC
.,TRBJ2-1,TRBD2,TRBV24-1,14,CATSDLRTSGRQFF,TGTGCCACCAGTGATCTACGGACTAGCGGGAGGCAGTTCTTC
.,TRBJ1-4,.,TRBV5-4,17,CASSLDAGGASNEKLFF,TGTGCCAGCAGCTTGGACGCTGGGGGCGCGTCTAATGAAAAACTGTTTTTT
.,TRBJ2-2,.,TRBV7-9,16,CASSLRFSTDTGELFF,TGTGCCAGCAGCTTAAGATTCTCGACTGACACCGGGGAGCTGTTTTTT
.,TRBJ1-5,.,TRBV7-2,13,CASSLVDGQPQHF,TGTGCCAGCAGCTTAGTTGATGGTCAGCCCCAGCATTTT
.,TRBJ1-4,.,TRBV2,11,CASLQGEKLFF,TGTGCCAGCCTTCAGGGAGAAAAACTGTTTTTT
.,TRBJ2-5,TRBD2,TRBV7-3,15,CASSLNGGGQETQYF,TGTGCCAGCAGCTTAAACGGCGGGGGCCAAGAGACCCAGTACTTC
.,TRBJ1-2,.,TRBV18,14,CASSQAQTNYGYTF,TGTGCCAGCTCCCAGGCCCAGACTAACTATGGCTACACCTTC